This T cell receptor (beta chain) emerged from a study of T-cell reconstitution after alpha-beta-depleted transplantation in children. Preparation of the TCRbeta library involved a method that used unique molecular identifiers. TCRdb re-called the PCR reads with MiXCR, one entry per CDR3 protein. Altogether 190,000 or so distinct CDR3 sequences are present, 13% to 15% being singletons, with the ten largest covering around 14%. The sample holds many counts of this clonotype. The germline V and J ends were trimmed by 5 bases and 2 bases, with 10 bases remaining between them. The CDR3 loop spans 13 amino acids. Germline V gives CDR1 MNHNS, CDR2 SASEGT.

The sequenced sample was PBMCs from the stem cell graft donor, obtained from the stem cell graft. The chain joins TRBV6-1 to TRBJ2-7, with no clear D. This clonotype was obtained from a human donor who donated a stem cell graft to a child with acute lymphoblastic leukemia. Here the CDR3 reads CASSLGRTYEQYF. Written as DNA, the CDR3 is TGTGCCAGCAGTCTAGGACGGACCTACGAGCAGTACTTC.